This entry describes one T cell receptor beta chain. Its antigen is undetermined. Both 60 Vbeta primers and 13 Jbeta primers went into the PCR. Original analysis: Counted up in a later analysis, unique TCR beta chains came to around 80 million, with roughly 11 million shared. The data were produced by immunoSEQ multiplex PCR, yet TCRdb's version contains in-frame clones alone and is incomplete. That table is the source of V, J and clone size, and D and trimming were worked out from the DNA. The table has 180,000 or so clones, about 85% seen once. The sample comes from a study of cytomegalovirus exposure and HLA in healthy donors. Study results and limitations: Solely CMV serostatus was available to characterize immune exposure. A later analysis revealed that TCR association rates differed between HLA loci, peaking at DRB1 and bottoming out at HLA-C.

The germline gives CDR1 MNHNS, CDR2 SASEGT. Germline trimming cut 4 bases from V and 0 bases from J; bases unmatched to any gene: 1. The CDR3 runs 15 residues. The TCR originated in a woman aged 50 to 65 in good health and CMV-seropositive. Sequencing was carried out using PBMCs. The chain couples TRBV6-1 to TRBJ2-1; 9 bases line up with TRBD1. The CDR3 DNA is TGTGCCAGCAGTGTGGGACAGGGCTCCTACAATGAGCAGTTCTTC. Its translation: CASSVGQGSYNEQFF.